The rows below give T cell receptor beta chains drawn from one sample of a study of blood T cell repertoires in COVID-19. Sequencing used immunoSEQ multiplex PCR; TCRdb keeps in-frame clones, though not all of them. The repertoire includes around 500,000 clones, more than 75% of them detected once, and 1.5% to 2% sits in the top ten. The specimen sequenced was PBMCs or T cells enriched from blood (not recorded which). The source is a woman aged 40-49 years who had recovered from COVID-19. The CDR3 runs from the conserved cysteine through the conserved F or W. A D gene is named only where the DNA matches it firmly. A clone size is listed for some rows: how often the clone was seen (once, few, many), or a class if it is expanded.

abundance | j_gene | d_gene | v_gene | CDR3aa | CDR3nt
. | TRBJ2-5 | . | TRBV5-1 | CASSNPQGSQETQYF | TGCGCCAGCAGCAACCCTCAGGGCTCCCAAGAGACCCAGTACTTC
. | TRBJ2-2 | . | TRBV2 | CASSARINTGELFF | TGTGCCAGCAGCGCCAGAATAAACACCGGGGAGCTGTTTTTT
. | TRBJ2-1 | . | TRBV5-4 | CASSPLEGASYNEQFF | TGTGCCAGCAGCCCTCTGGAGGGGGCGTCCTACAATGAGCAGTTCTTC
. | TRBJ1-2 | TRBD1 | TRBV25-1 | CASSPSDRGYGYTF | TGTGCCAGCAGTCCCTCCGACAGGGGCTATGGCTACACCTTC
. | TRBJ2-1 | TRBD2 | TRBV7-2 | CASSLRTRGNEQFF | TGTGCCAGCAGCCTTCGGACTAGAGGGAATGAGCAGTTCTTC
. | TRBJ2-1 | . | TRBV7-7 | CASSPGLAYSYNEQFF | TGTGCCAGCAGCCCGGGACTCGCCTACTCCTACAATGAGCAGTTCTTC
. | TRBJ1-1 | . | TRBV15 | CATSRVQGDTEAFF | TGTGCCACCAGCAGAGTTCAGGGTGACACTGAAGCTTTCTTT
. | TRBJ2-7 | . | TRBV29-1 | CSVEAGSYEQYF | TGCAGCGTTGAGGCAGGCTCCTACGAGCAGTACTTC
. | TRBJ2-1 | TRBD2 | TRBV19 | CASSIGWGLAGRNEQFF | TGTGCCAGTAGTATCGGGTGGGGACTAGCGGGAAGAAATGAGCAGTTCTTC
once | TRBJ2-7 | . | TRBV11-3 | CASSLQPGDEQYF | TGTGCCAGCAGCTTGCAGCCAGGGGACGAGCAGTACTTC
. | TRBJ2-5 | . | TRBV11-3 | CASSLGTTGETQYF | TGTGCCAGCAGCTTAGGGACTACCGGGGAGACCCAGTACTTC
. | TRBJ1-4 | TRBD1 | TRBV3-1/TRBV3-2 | CASSPPGQLNEKLFF | TGTGCCAGCAGCCCTCCGGGACAGCTAAATGAAAAACTGTTTTTT
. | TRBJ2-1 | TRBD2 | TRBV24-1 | CATSYGLADHNEQFF | TGTGCCACCAGTTATGGACTAGCGGACCACAATGAGCAGTTCTTC
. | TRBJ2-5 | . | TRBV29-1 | CSVKGQFQETQYF | TGCAGCGTGAAGGGACAATTCCAAGAGACCCAGTACTTC
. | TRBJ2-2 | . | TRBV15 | CATLEANTGELFF | TGTGCCACCCTAGAGGCGAACACCGGGGAGCTGTTTTTT
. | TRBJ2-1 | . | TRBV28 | CASSDRSSYNEQFF | TGTGCCAGCAGCGACAGGTCCTCCTACAATGAGCAGTTCTTC
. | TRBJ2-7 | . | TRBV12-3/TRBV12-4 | CASSWDTTYEQYF | TGTGCCAGCAGTTGGGACACGACCTACGAGCAGTACTTC
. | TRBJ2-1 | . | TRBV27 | CASSLSWLNEQFF | TGTGCCAGCAGTTTATCGTGGCTGAATGAGCAGTTCTTC
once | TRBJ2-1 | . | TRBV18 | CASSLDTLEDEQFF | TGTGCCAGCTCACTAGATACCCTTGAGGATGAGCAGTTCTTC
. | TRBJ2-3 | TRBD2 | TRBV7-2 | CASSLNSGRASSTDTQYF | TGTGCCAGCAGCTTAAATAGCGGGCGGGCCTCTAGCACAGATACGCAGTATTTT
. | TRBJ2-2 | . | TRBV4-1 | CASSRTRREAAGELFF | TGCGCCAGCAGCCGGACACGCAGGGAGGCCGCCGGGGAGCTGTTTTTT
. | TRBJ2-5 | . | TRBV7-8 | CASSGPAQETQYF | TGTGCCAGCAGCGGGCCGGCGCAAGAGACCCAGTACTTC